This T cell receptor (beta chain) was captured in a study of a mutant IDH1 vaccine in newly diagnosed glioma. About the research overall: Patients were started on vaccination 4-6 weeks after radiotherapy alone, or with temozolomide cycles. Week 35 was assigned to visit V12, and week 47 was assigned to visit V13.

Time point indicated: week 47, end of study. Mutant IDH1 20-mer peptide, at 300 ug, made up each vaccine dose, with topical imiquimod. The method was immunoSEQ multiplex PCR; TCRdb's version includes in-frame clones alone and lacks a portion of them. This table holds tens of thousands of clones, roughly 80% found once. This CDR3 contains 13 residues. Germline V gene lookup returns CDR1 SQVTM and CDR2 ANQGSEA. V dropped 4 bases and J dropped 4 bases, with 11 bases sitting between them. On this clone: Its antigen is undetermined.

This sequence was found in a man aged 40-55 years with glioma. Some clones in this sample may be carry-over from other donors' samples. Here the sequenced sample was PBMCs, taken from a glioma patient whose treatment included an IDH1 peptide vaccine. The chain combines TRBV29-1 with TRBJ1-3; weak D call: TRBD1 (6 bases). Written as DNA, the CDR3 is TGCAGCGTTGCCCGGGACACCGGAAACACCATATATTTT. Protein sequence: CSVARDTGNTIYF.